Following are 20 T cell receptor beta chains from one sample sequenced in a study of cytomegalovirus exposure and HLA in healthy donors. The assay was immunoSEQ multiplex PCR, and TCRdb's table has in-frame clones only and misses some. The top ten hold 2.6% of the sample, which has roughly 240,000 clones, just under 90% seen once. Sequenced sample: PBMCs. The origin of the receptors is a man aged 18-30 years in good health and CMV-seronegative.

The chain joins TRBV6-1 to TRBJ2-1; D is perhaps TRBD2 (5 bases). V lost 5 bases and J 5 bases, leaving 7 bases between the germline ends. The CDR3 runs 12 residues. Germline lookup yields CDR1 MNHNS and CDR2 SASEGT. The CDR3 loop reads CASSRADNEQFF. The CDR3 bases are TGTGCCAGCAGTCGAGCGGACAATGAGCAGTTCTTC.

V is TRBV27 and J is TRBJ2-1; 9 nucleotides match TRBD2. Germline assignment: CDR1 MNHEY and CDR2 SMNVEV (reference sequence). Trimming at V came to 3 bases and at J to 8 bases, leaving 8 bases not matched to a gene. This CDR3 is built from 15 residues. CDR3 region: CASSFRTSVFDEQFF. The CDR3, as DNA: TGTGCCAGCAGTTTTCGGACTAGCGTTTTCGATGAGCAGTTCTTC.

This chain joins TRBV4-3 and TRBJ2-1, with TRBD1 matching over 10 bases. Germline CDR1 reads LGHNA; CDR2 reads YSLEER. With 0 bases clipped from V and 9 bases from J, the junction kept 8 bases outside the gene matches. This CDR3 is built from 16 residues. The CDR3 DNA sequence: TGCGCCAGCAGCCAAGACTCCTGGGACAGGGGAGGTGAGCAGTTCTTC. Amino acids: CASSQDSWDRGGEQFF.

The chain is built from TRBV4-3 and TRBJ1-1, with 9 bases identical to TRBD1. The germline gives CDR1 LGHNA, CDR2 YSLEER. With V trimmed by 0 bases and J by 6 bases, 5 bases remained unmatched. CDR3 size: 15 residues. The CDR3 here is CASSQDHRGRSEAFF. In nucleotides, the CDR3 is TGCGCCAGCAGCCAAGATCACAGGGGGCGGTCTGAAGCTTTCTTT.

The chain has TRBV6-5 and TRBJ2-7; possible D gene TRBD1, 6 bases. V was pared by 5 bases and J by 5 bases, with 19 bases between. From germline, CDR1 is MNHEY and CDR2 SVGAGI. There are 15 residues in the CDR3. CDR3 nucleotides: TGTGCCAGCAGTCTCCTCGACAGGTATCGAGACGAGCAGTACTTC. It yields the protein CASSLLDRYRDEQYF.

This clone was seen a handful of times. CDR3 DNA: TGTGCCAGCAGCACTCAATGGGGGGGCGTCCTCCACTTT. Its protein product is CASSTQWGGVLHF. J is TRBJ1-6 and V is TRBV5-6; D is possibly TRBD1 (6 bases). Germline-derived CDR1 and CDR2 are SGHDT and YYEEEE. V was trimmed by 4 bases and J by 15 bases, leaving 17 bases between them. The CDR3 totals 13 residues.

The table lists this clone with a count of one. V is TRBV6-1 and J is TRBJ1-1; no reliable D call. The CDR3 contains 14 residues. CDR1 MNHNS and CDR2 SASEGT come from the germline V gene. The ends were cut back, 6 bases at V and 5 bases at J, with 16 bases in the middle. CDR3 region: CASRRHHRGTEAFF. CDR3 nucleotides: TGTGCCAGCAGACGACATCATAGAGGGACTGAAGCTTTCTTT.

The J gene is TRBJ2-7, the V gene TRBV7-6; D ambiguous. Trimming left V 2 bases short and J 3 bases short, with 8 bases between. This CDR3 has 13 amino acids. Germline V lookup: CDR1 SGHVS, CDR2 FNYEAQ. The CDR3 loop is CASSLNQDYEQYF. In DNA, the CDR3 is TGTGCCAGCAGCTTAAATCAGGACTACGAGCAGTACTTC.

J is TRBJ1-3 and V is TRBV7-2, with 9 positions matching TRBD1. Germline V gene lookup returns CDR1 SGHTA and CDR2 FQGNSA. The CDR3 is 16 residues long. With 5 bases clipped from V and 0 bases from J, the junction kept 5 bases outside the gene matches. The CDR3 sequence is CASSAQGAYSGNTIYF. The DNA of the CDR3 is TGTGCCAGCAGCGCACAGGGGGCCTACTCTGGAAACACCATATATTTT. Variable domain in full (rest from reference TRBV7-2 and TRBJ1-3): GAGVSQSPSNKVTEKGKDVELRCDPISGHTALYWYRQSLGQGLEFLIYFQGNSAPDKSGLPSDRFSAERTGGSVSTLTIQRTQQEDSAVYLCASSAQGAYSGNTIYFGEGSWLTVV.

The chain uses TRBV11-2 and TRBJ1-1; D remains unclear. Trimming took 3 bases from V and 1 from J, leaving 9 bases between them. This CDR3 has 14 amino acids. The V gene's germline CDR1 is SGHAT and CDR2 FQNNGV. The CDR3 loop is CASSLGSRNTEAFF. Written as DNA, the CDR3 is TGTGCCAGCAGCTTGGGCAGTCGGAACACTGAAGCTTTCTTT.

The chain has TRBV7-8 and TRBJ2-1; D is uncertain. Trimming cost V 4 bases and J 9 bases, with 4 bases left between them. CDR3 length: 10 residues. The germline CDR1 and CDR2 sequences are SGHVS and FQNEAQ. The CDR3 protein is CASSSGEQFF. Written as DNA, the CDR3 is TGTGCCAGCAGCTCGGGTGAGCAGTTCTTC.

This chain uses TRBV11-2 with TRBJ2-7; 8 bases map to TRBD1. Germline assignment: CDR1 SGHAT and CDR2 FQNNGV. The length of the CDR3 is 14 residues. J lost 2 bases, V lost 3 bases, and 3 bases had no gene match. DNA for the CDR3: TGTGCCAGCAGCTTTGACAGGGGAGCCTACGAGCAGTACTTC. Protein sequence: CASSFDRGAYEQYF.

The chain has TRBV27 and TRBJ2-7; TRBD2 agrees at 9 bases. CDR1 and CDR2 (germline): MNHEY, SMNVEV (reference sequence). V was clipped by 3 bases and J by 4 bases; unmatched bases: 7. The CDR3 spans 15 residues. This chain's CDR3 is CASSFQRGETYEQYF. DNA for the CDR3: TGTGCCAGCAGTTTCCAGCGGGGGGAAACTTACGAGCAGTACTTC.

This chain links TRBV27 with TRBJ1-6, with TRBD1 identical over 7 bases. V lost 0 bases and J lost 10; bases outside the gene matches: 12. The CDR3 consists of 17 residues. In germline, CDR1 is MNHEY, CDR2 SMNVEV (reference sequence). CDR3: CASSLSLTGWVRSPLHF. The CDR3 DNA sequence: TGTGCCAGCAGTTTATCATTGACAGGGTGGGTTCGGTCACCCCTCCACTTT.

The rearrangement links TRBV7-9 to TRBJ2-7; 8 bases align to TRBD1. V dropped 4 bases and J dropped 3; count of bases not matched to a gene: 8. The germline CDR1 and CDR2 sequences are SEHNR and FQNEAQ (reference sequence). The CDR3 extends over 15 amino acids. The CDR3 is CASSSEEQGGYEQYF. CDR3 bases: TGTGCCAGCAGCTCTGAGGAACAGGGGGGCTACGAGCAGTACTTC.

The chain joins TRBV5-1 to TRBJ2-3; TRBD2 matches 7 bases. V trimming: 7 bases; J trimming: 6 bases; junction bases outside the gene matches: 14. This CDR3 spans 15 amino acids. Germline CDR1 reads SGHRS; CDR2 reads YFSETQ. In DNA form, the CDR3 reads TGCGCCAGCTCGCGTGGCGGGAGAAGCCCCGATACGCAGTATTTT. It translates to CASSRGGRSPDTQYF.

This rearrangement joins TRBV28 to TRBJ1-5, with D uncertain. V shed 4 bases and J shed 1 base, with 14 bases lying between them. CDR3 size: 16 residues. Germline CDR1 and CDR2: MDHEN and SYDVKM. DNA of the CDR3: TGTGCCAGCAGTTCCCTCCGGGAAGGCAGCAATCAGCCCCAGCATTTT. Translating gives CASSSLREGSNQPQHF.

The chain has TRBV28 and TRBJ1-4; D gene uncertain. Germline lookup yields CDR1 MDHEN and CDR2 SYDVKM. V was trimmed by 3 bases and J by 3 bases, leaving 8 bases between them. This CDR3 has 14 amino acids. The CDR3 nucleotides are TGTGCCAGCAGTTTCTGGAGGGCTAATGAAAAACTGTTTTTT. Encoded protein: CASSFWRANEKLFF.

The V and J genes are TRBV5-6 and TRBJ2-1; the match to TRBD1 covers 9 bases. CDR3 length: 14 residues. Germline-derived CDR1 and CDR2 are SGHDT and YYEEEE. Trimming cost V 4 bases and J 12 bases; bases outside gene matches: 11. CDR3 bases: TGTGCCAGCAGCCCCGGGACAGGGACCCCTCGGCAGTTCTTC. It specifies CASSPGTGTPRQFF.

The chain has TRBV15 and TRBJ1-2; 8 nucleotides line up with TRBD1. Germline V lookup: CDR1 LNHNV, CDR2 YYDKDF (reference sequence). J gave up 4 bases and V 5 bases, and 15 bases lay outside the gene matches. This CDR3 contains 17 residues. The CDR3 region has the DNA TGTGCCACCAGCCGCTCTAGGCAGGGACAGGTAGTCTATGGCTACACCTTC. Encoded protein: CATSRSRQGQVVYGYTF.